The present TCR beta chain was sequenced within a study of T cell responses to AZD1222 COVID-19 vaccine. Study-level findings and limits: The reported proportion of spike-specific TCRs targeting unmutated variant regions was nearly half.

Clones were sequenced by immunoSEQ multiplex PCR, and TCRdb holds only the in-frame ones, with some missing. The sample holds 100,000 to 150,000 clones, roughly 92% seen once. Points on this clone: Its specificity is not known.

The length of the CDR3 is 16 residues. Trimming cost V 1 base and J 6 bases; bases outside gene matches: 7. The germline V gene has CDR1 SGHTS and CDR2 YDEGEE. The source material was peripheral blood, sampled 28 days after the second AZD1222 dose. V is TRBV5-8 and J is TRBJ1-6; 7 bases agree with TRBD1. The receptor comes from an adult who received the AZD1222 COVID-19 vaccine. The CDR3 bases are TGTGCCAGCAGCTTGATTCCGGGACAGCGTAATTCACCCCTCCACTTT. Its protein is CASSLIPGQRNSPLHF.